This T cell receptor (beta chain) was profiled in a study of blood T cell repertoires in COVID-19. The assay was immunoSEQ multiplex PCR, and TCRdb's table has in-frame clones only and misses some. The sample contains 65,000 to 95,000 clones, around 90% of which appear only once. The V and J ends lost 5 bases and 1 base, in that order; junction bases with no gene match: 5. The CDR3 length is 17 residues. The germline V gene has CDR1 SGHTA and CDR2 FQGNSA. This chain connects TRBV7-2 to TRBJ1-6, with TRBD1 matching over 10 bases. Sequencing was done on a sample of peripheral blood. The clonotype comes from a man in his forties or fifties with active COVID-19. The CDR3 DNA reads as TGTGCCAGCAGCACCGGACAGGGGGGGTCCTATAATTCACCCCTCCACTTT. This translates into CASSTGQGGSYNSPLHF.